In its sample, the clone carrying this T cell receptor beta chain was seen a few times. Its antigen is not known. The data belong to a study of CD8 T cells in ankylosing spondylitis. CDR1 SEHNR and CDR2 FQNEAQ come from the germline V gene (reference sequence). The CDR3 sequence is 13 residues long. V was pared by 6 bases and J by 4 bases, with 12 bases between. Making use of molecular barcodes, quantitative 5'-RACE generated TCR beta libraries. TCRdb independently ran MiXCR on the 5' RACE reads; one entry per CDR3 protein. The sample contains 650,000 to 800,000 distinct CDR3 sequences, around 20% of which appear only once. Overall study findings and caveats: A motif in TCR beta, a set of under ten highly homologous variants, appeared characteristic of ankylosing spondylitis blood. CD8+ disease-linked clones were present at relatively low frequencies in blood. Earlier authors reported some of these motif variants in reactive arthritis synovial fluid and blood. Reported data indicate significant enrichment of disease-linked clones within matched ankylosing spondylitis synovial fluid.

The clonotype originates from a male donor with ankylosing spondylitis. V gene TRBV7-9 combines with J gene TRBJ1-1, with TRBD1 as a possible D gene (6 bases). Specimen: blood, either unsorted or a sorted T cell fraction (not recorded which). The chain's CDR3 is CASSPTGTTEAFF. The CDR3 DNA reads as TGTGCCAGCAGTCCAACAGGGACCACTGAAGCTTTCTTT.